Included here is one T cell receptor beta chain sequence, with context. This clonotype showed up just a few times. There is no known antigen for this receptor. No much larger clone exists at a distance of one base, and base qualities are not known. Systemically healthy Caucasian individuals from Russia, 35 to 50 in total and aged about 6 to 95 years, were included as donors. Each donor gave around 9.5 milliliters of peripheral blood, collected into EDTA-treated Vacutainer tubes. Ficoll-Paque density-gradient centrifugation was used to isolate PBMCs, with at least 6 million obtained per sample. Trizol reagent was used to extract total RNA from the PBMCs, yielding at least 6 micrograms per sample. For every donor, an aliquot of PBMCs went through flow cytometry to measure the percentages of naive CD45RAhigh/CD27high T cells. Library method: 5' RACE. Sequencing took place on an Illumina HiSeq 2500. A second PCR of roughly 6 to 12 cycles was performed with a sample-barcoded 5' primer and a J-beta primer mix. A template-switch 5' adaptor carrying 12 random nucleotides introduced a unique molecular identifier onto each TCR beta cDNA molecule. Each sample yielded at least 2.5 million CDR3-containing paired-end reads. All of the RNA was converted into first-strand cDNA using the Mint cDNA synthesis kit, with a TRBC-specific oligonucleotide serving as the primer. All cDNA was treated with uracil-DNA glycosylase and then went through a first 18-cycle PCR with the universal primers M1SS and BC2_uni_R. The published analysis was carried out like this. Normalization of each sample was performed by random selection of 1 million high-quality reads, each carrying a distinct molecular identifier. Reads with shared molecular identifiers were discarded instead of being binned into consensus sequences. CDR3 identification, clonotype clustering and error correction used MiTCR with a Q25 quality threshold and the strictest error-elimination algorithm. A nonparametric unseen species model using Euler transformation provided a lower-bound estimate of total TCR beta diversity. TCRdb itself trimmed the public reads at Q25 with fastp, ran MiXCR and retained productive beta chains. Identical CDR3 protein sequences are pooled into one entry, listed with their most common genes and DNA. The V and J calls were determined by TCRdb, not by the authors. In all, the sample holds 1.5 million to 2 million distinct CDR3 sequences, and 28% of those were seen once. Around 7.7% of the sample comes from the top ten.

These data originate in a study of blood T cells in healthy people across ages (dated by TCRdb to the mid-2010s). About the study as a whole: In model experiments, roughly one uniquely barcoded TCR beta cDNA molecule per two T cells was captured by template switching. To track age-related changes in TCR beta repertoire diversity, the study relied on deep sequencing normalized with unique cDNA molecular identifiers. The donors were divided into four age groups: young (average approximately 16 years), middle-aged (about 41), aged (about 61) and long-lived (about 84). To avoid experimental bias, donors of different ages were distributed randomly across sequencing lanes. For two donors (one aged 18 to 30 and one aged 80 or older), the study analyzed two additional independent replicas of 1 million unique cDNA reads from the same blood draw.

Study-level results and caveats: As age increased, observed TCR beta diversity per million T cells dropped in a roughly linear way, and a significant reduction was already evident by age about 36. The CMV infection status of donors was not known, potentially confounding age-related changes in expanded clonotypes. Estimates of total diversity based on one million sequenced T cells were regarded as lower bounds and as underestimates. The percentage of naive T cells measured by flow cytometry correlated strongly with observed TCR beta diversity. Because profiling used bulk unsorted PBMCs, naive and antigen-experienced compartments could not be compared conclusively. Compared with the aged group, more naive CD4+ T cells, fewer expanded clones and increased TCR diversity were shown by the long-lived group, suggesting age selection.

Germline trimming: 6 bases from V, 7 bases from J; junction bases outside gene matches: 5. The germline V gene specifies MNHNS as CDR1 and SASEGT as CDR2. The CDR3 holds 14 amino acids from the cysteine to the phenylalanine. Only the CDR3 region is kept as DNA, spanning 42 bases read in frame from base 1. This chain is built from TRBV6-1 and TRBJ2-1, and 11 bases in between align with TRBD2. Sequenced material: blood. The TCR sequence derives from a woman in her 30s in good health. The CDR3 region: CASRTSGSRNEQFF. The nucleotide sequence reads TGTGCCAGCAGAACTAGCGGGAGTCGGAATGAGCAGTTCTTC.